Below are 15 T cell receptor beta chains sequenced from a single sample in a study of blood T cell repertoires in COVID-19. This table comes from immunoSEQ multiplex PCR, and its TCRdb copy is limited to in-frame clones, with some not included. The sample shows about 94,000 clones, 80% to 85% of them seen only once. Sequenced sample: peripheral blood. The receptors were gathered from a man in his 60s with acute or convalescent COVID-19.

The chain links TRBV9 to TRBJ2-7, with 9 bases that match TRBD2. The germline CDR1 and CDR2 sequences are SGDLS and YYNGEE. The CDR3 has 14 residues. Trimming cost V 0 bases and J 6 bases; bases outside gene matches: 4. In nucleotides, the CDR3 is TGTGCCAGCAGCGTAGGCGGGGGGGCCTCCGAGCAGTACTTC. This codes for CASSVGGGASEQYF.

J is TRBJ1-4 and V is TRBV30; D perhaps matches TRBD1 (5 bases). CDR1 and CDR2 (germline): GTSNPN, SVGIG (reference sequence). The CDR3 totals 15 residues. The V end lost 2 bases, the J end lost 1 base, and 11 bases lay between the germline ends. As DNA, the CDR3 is TGTGCCTGGAGTCTCCAGGGAAGAACTAATGAAAAACTGTTTTTT. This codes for CAWSLQGRTNEKLFF.

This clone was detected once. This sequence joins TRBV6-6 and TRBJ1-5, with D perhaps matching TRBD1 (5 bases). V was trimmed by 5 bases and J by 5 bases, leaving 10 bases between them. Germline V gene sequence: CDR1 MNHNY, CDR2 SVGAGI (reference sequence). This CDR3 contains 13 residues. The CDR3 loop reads CASSGGLDQPQHF. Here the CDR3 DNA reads TGTGCCAGCAGTGGGGGACTGGATCAGCCCCAGCATTTT.

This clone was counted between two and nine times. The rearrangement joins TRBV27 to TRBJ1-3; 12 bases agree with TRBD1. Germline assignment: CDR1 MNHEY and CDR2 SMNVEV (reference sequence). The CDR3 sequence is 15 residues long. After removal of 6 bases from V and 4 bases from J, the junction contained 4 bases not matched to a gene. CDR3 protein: CASRGQGARGNTIYF. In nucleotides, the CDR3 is TGTGCCAGCAGGGGACAGGGGGCGCGAGGAAACACCATATATTTT.

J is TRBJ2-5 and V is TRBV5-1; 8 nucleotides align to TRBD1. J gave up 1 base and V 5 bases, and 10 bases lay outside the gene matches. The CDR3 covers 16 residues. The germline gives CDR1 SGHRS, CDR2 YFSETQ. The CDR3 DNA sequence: TGCGCCAGCAGACAAGGACAGGGAGGCCCCCAAGAGACCCAGTACTTC. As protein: CASRQGQGGPQETQYF.

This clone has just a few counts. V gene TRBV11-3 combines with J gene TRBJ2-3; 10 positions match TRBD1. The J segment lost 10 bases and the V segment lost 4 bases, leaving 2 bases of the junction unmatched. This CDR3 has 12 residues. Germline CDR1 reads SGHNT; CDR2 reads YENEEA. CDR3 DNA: TGTGCCAGCAGCTCAGACAGGGGGCCGCAGTATTTT. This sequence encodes CASSSDRGPQYF.

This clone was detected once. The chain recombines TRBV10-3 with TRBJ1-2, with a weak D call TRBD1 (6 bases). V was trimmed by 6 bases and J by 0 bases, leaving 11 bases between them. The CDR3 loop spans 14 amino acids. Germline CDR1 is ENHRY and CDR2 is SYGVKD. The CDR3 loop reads CAIRGQSANYGYTF. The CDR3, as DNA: TGTGCCATCAGAGGACAGTCAGCTAACTATGGCTACACCTTC.

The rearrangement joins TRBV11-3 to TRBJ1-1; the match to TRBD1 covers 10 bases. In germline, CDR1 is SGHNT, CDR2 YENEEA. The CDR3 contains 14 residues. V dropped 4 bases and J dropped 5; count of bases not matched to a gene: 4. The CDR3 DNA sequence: TGTGCCAGCAGCTCAGGACAGGGGGGGACTGAAGCTTTCTTT. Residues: CASSSGQGGTEAFF.

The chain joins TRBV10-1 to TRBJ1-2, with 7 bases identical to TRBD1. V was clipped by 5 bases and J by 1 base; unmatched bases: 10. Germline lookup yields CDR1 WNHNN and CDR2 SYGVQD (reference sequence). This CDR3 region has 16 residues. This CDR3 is CASSIKDRLINYGYTF. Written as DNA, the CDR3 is TGCGCCAGCAGTATTAAGGACAGGTTAATTAACTATGGCTACACCTTC.

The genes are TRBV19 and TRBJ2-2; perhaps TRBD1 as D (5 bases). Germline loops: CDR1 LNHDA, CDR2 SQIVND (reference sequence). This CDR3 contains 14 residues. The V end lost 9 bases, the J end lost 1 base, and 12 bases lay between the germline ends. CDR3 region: CASITTGNTGELFF. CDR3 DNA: TGTGCCAGCATCACCACAGGGAACACCGGGGAGCTGTTTTTT.

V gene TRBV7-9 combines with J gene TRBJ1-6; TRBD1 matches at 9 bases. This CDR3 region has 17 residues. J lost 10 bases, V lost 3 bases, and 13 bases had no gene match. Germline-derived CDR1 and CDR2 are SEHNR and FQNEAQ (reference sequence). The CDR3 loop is CASSLENTGGWGSPLHF. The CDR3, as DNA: TGTGCCAGCAGCTTGGAGAATACAGGGGGCTGGGGCTCACCCCTCCACTTT.

The CDR3: CASSQPGQGHGYTF. Written as DNA, the CDR3 is TGCGCCAGCAGCCAACCGGGACAGGGGCATGGCTACACCTTC. The rearrangement links TRBV4-1 to TRBJ1-2; TRBD1 agrees at 10 bases. Germline values: CDR1 MGHRA, CDR2 YSYEKL. V dropped 2 bases and J dropped 6; count of bases not matched to a gene: 3. The CDR3 loop spans 14 amino acids.

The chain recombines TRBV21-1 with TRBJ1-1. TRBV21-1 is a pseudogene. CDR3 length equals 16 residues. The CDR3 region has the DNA TGTGCCAGCAGTGCCGGGAGGCTGGGGGATGGCACTGAAGCTTTCTTT. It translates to CASSAGRLGDGTEAFF.

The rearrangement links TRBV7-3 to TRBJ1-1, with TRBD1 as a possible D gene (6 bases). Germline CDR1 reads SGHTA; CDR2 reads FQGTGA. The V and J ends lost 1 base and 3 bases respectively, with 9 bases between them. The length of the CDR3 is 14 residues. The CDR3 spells CASSLISGDTEAFF. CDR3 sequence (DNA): TGTGCCAGCAGCTTAATCTCAGGGGACACTGAAGCTTTCTTT.

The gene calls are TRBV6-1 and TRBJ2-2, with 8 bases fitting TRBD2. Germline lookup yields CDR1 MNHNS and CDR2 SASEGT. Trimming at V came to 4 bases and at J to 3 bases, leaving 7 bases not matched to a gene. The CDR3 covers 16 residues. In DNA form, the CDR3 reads TGTGCCAGCAGTGGGGGCGCGGGGGGACACACCGGGGAGCTGTTTTTT. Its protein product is CASSGGAGGHTGELFF.